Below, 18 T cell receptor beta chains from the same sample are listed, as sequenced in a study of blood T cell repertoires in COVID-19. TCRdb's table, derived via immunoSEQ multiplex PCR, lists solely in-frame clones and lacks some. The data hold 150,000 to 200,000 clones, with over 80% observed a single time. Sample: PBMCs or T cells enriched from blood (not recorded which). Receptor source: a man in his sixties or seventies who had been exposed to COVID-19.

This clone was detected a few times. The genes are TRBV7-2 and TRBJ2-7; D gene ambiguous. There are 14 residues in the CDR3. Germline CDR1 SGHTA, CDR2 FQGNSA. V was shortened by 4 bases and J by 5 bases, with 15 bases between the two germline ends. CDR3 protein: CASSYPNSPHEQYF. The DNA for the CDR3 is TGTGCCAGCAGCTACCCAAACAGCCCCCACGAGCAGTACTTC.

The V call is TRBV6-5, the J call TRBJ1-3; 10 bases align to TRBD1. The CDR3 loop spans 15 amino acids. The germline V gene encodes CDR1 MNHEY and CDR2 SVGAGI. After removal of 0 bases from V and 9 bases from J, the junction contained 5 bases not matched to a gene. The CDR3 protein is CASSYSGDRGSTIYF. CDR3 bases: TGTGCCAGCAGTTACTCGGGGGACAGGGGTTCCACCATATATTTT.

The chain's CDR3 is CASSKLQAKNEKLFF. The CDR3 DNA is TGTGCCAGTAGTAAACTACAGGCAAAAAATGAAAAACTGTTTTTT. The V gene is TRBV19, the J gene TRBJ1-4, with a tentative D call TRBD1 (5 bases). The V end was cut by 4 bases, the J end by 5 bases, with 14 bases between. Germline loops: CDR1 LNHDA, CDR2 SQIVND (reference sequence). The CDR3 has 15 amino acids.

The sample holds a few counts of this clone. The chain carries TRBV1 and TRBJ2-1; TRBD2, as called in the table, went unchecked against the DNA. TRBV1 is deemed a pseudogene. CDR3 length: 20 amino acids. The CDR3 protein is CTSSHPGPSGGRTTYNEQFF. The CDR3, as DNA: TGCACCAGCAGCCATCCCGGGCCTAGCGGGGGCAGAACAACGTACAATGAGCAGTTCTTC.

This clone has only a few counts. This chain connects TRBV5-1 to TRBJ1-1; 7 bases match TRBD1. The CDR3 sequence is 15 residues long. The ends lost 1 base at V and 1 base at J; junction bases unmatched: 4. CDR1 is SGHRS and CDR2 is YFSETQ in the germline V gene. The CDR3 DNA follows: TGCGCCAGCAGCTTGATGGGACAGAGGAACACTGAAGCTTTCTTT. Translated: CASSLMGQRNTEAFF.

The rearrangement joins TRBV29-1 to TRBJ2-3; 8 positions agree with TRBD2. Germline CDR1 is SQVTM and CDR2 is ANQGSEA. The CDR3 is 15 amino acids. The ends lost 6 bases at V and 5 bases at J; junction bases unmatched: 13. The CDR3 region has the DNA TGCAGCGTCAGCCGTGGGACTAGTAGAGAAGATACGCAGTATTTT. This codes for CSVSRGTSREDTQYF.

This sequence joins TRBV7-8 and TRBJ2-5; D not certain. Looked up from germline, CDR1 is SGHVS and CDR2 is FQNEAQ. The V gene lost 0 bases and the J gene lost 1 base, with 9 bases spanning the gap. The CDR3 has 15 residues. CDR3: CASSLARSVQETQYF. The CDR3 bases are TGTGCCAGCAGCTTAGCGCGGTCAGTCCAAGAGACCCAGTACTTC.

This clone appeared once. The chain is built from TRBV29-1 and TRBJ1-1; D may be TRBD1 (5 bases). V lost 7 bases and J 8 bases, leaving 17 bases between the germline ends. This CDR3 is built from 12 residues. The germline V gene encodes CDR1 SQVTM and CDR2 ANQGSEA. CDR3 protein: CSAFGGTKEAFF. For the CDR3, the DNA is TGCAGCGCCTTCGGCGGGACTAAGGAAGCTTTCTTT.

The CDR3 sequence: CASSERTSGHTDTQYF. The DNA for the CDR3 is TGCGCCAGCAGTGAGAGGACTAGCGGTCATACAGATACGCAGTATTTT. V gene TRBV10-1 combines with J gene TRBJ2-3; 10 positions agree with TRBD2. V shed 2 bases, J shed 3 bases, and the junction held 5 bases outside the gene matches. This CDR3 has 16 residues. CDR1 and CDR2 from the germline V gene are WNHNN and SYGVQD (reference sequence).

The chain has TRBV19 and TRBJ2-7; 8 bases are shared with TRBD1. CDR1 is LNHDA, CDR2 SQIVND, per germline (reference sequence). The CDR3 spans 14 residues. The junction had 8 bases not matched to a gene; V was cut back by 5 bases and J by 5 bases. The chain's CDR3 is CASSPKTGAHEQYF. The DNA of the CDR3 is TGTGCCAGTAGTCCTAAGACAGGGGCGCACGAGCAGTACTTC.

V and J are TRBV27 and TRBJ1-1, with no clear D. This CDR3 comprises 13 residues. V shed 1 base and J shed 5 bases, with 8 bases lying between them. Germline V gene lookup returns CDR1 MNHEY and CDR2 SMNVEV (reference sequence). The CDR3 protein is CASSLFTGTEAFF. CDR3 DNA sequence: TGTGCCAGCAGTTTATTCACCGGGACTGAAGCTTTCTTT.

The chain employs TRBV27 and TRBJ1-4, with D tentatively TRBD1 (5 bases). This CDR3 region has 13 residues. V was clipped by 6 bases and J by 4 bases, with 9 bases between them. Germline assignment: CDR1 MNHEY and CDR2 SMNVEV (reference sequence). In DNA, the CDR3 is TGTGCCAGCAGGGGGCAGGTTAATGAAAAACTGTTTTTT. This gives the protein CASRGQVNEKLFF.

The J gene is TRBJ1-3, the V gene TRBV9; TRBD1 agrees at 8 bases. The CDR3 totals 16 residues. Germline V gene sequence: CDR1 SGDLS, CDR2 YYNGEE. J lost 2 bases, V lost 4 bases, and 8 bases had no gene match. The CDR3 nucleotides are TGTGCCAGCAGCCCCACACAGGGGGGGACTGGAAACACCATATATTTT. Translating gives CASSPTQGGTGNTIYF.

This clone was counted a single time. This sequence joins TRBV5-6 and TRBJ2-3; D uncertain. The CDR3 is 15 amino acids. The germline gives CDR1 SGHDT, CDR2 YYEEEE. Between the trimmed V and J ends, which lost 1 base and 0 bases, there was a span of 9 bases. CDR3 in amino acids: CASSLSGGSTDTQYF. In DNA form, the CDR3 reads TGTGCCAGCAGCTTGAGTGGCGGCAGCACAGATACGCAGTATTTT. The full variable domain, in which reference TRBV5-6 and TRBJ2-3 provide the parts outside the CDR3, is DAGVTQSPTHLIKTRGQQVTLRCSPKSGHDTVSWYQQALGQGPQFIFQYYEEEERQRGNFPDRFSGHQFPNYSSELNVNALLLGDSALYLCASSLSGGSTDTQYFGPGTRLTVL.

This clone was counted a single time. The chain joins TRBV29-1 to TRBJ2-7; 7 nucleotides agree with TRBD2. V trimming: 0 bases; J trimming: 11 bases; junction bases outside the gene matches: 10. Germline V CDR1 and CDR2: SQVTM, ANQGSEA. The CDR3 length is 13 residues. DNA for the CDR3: TGCAGCGTTGAAGATCAGCGTGGAGGGAGGGAGTACTTC. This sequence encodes CSVEDQRGGREYF.

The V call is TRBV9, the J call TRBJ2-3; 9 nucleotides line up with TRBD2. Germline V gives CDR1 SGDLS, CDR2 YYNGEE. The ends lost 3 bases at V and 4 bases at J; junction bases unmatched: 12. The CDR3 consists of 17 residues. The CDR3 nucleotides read TGTGCCAGCAGCGGAGGGGTGGCGGGGGGGTTGGCAGATACGCAGTATTTT. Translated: CASSGGVAGGLADTQYF.

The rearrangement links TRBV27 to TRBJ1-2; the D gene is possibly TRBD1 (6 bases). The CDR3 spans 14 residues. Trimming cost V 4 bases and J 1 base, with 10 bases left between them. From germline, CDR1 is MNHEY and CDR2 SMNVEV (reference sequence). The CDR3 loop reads CASSYRALNYGYTF. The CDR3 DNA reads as TGTGCCAGCAGTTACAGGGCCCTTAACTATGGCTACACCTTC.

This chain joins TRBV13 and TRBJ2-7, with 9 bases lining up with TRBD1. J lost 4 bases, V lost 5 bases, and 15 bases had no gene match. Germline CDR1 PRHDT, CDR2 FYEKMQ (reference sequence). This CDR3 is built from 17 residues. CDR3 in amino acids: CASSPKVRQGGRYEQYF. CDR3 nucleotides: TGTGCCAGCAGCCCAAAAGTGAGACAGGGGGGGCGGTACGAGCAGTACTTC.